This entry is about one T cell receptor beta chain. Its antigen is not identified. The sample originates from a study of CD8 T cells in ankylosing spondylitis. The study's findings and limits: Disease-associated clonotypes exhibited CD8+ identity and were relatively infrequent in peripheral blood.

Germline loops: CDR1 SGHNT, CDR2 YENEEA. The CDR3 runs 13 residues. Trimming cost V 3 bases and J 6 bases; bases outside gene matches: 3. One entry per CDR3 protein results from TCRdb running MiXCR on the 5' RACE reads. The sample consists of a few hundred thousand distinct CDR3 sequences, about a fifth of them appearing once. The chain is built from TRBV11-3 and TRBJ2-7, with 9 nucleotides matching TRBD2. The receptor was isolated from a female donor with ankylosing spondylitis or in good health (not recorded which). Sequenced input: blood, either unsorted or a sorted T cell fraction (not recorded which). This chain's CDR3 is CASSFSGRGEQYF. The CDR3 DNA follows: TGTGCCAGCAGCTTTAGCGGGAGAGGCGAGCAGTACTTC.